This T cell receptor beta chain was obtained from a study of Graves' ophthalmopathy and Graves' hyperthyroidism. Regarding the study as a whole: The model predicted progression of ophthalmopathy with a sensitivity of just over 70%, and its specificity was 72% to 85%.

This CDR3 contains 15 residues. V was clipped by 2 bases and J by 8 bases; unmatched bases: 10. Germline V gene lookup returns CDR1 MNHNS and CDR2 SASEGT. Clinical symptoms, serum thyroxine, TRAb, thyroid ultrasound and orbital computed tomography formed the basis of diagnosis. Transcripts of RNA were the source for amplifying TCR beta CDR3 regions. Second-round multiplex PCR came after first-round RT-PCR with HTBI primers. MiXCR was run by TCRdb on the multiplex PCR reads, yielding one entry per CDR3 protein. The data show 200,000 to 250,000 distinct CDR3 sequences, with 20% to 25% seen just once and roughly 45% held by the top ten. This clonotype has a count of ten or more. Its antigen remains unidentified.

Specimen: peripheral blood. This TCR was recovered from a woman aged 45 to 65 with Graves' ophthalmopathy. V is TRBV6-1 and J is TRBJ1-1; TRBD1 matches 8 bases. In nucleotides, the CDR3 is TGTGCCAGCAGTGAACTTGGACAGGGTAAACGGGAAGCTTTCTTT. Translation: CASSELGQGKREAFF.